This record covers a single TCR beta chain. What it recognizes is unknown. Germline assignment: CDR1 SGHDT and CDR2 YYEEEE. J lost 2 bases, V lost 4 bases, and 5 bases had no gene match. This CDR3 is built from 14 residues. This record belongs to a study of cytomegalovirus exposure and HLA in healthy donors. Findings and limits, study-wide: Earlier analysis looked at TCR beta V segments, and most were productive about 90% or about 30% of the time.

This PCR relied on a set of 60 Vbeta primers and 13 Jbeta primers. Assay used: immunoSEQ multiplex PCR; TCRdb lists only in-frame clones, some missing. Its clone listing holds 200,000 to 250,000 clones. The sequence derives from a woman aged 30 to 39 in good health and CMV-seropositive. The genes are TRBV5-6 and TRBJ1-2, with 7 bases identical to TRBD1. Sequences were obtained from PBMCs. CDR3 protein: CASSETGKNYGYTF. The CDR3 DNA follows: TGTGCCAGCAGCGAGACAGGGAAGAACTATGGCTACACCTTC.